This T cell receptor beta chain was recovered during a study of spatial heterogeneity in lung cancer. Time point given: blood at routine non-recurrence follow-up after resection. TCRs were sequenced from unsorted whole RNA of tumor, nontumor lung or PBMC. One entry per CDR3 protein, called by TCRdb with MiXCR from the 5' RACE reads. In the table there are about 120,000 distinct CDR3 sequences, approximately 12% of which are singletons. The CDR3 is 11 residues long. V was clipped by 2 bases and J by 7 bases, with 4 bases between them. Germline CDR1 reads WNHNN; CDR2 reads SYGVQD (reference sequence). The sample holds many counts of this clonotype.

The V and J genes are TRBV10-1 and TRBJ2-3; D remains ambiguous. Source: PBMCs, taken at follow-up. The receptor's source is a male donor with early-stage non-small cell lung cancer. CDR3 sequence: CASSEGNTQYF. DNA for the CDR3: TGCGCCAGCAGTGAGGGGAATACGCAGTATTTT.